Listed below are T cell receptor beta chains from one sample, sequenced in a study of control samples from healthy donors and cancer patients. Profiling relied on immunoSEQ multiplex PCR, and the TCRdb table lists in-frame clones only, not all of them. The sample holds under 140,000 clones; roughly 90% are singletons and the top ten take about 3.7%. The sequenced material came from PBMCs. Receptor source: a woman between 55 and 75 years old with lung cancer. Each CDR3 is given with its conserved first and last residue. Fields, in order: clone size, D gene, J gene, V gene, CDR3 protein, CDR3 DNA. D genes are given only for firm matches. Expanded clones get a size class; other rows say once, few or many, or leave the size out.

-,-,TRBJ2-1,TRBV25-1,CASSALQGQFF,TGTGCCAGCAGTGCTCTACAGGGGCAGTTCTTC
-,-,TRBJ2-1,TRBV24-1,CATSDFPRNEQFF,TGTGCCACCAGTGATTTTCCTAGGAATGAGCAGTTCTTC
-,-,TRBJ1-1,TRBV18,CASRRTQNTEAFF,TGTGCCAGCCGTCGGACCCAGAACACTGAAGCTTTCTTT
-,-,TRBJ1-4,TRBV19,CASSIGDYGDEKLFF,TGTGCCAGTAGTATTGGGGACTACGGGGATGAAAAACTGTTTTTT
-,-,TRBJ1-4,TRBV2,CASRRGAQSATNEKLFF,TGTGCCAGCAGACGCGGCGCGCAGTCTGCAACTAATGAAAAACTGTTTTTT
-,TRBD2,TRBJ2-3,TRBV7-9,CASSLAVISTDTQYF,TGTGCCAGCAGTCTAGCGGTGATTAGCACAGATACGCAGTATTTT
-,-,TRBJ1-1,TRBV5-1,CASSPLPLQGLNTEAFF,TGCGCCAGCAGCCCCCTTCCACTACAGGGTTTGAACACTGAAGCTTTCTTT
-,-,TRBJ2-5,TRBV13,CASSLALPSRETQYF,TGTGCCAGCAGCTTAGCCCTCCCGTCACGAGAGACCCAGTACTTC
-,-,TRBJ2-5,TRBV7-7,CASSLGGQETQYF,TGTGCTAGCAGCTTGGGTGGCCAAGAGACCCAGTACTTC
-,TRBD1,TRBJ2-7,TRBV7-2,CASSPVGGTGVYEQYF,TGTGCCAGCAGCCCTGTTGGTGGGACAGGCGTCTACGAGCAGTACTTC
-,-,TRBJ1-6,TRBV20-1,CSASPGTAIGPPAYNSPLHF,TGCAGTGCTAGTCCCGGGACCGCGATCGGCCCTCCAGCCTATAATTCACCCCTCCACTTT
-,TRBD1,TRBJ1-1,TRBV9,CASSVRTGGTEAFF,TGTGCCAGCAGCGTTCGGACAGGGGGCACTGAAGCTTTCTTT
-,-,TRBJ1-5,TRBV4-1,CASSLFRGSADQPQHF,TGCGCCAGCAGCCTCTTCAGGGGCTCAGCGGATCAGCCCCAGCATTTT
few,TRBD2,TRBJ2-1,TRBV13,CASSWGLAGGPRVEQFF,TGTGCCAGCAGCTGGGGGCTAGCGGGAGGGCCTCGGGTTGAGCAGTTCTTC
-,-,TRBJ1-1,TRBV5-1,CASYGGALNTEAFF,TGCGCCAGCTATGGAGGAGCATTGAACACTGAAGCTTTCTTT
-,-,TRBJ2-3,TRBV7-6,CASSPRSQISRGRTDTQYF,TGTGCCAGCAGCCCTCGATCCCAAATTTCGCGGGGGCGCACAGATACGCAGTATTTT
-,TRBD1,TRBJ1-5,TRBV6-6,CASSRTGRISGNQPQHF,TGTGCCAGCAGTCGGACAGGGAGGATTTCTGGCAATCAGCCCCAGCATTTT
-,TRBD1,TRBJ1-2,TRBV19,CASSIDLGQAYGYTF,TGTGCCAGTAGTATAGACCTCGGACAGGCGTATGGCTACACCTTC
-,-,TRBJ2-2,TRBV11-3,CASSLGVGGTGELFF,TGTGCCAGCAGCTTAGGGGTAGGGGGTACCGGGGAGCTGTTTTTT
-,TRBD1,TRBJ2-5,TRBV5-1,CASSLDGTVETQYF,TGCGCCAGCAGCTTGGATGGGACAGTAGAGACCCAGTACTTC
-,-,TRBJ2-1,TRBV28,CATVGLATTNEQFF,TGTGCCACCGTGGGGCTAGCTACTACGAATGAGCAGTTCTTC
-,-,TRBJ2-5,TRBV3-1/TRBV3-2,CASSQGLQETQYF,TGTGCCAGCAGCCAGGGACTCCAAGAGACCCAGTACTTC
-,-,TRBJ1-5,TRBV4-3,CASSQDIGVQPQHF,TGCGCCAGCAGCCAAGATATCGGGGTACAGCCCCAGCATTTT
-,TRBD2,TRBJ2-7,TRBV4-2,CASSQGALGGSSDEQYF,TGTGCCAGCAGCCAAGGGGCATTGGGCGGGAGTTCGGACGAGCAGTACTTC
-,-,TRBJ1-1,TRBV27,CATRRGLTEAFF,TGTGCCACCAGGAGGGGTCTCACTGAAGCTTTCTTT
once,TRBD1,TRBJ1-3,TRBV3-1/TRBV3-2,CASSQDTGGSGNTIYF,TGTGCCAGCAGCCAAGACACAGGGGGCTCTGGAAACACCATATATTTT
-,TRBD1,TRBJ1-1,TRBV3-1/TRBV3-2,CASSALDRGTTEAFF,TGTGCCAGCAGCGCGTTGGACAGGGGCACCACTGAAGCTTTCTTT
-,-,TRBJ1-2,TRBV7-9,CASSLAENYGYTF,TGTGCCAGCAGCTTAGCAGAAAACTATGGCTACACCTTC
-,-,TRBJ2-7,TRBV11-2,CASSPISRLGRASYEQYF,TGTGCCAGCAGCCCCATTAGTCGGCTAGGCAGGGCCTCCTACGAGCAGTACTTC
once,-,TRBJ1-5,TRBV19,CASSTQGAGGNQPQHF,TGTGCCAGTAGTACCCAGGGCGCGGGGGGCAATCAGCCCCAGCATTTT